This TCR beta chain was identified in a study of beta chain features in type 1 diabetes. On the study more broadly: Sorted cells numbering some 110 million were examined across all samples. Regarding the study as a whole: In all four CD4+ subsets, TCRB CDR3 length was significantly, moderately reduced in type 1 diabetes. Fewer insertions but more deletions were seen at VDJ junctions in type 1 diabetes patients. Within patients, naive, central memory and Treg TCRB repertoires seemed more similar than within healthy donors.

Germline CDR1 reads SGDLS; CDR2 reads YYNGEE. V lost 3 bases and J lost 3; bases outside the gene matches: 10. The CDR3 loop spans 16 amino acids. This clone occurred a few times. Its matching antigen is unknown. What was sequenced were expressed TCRB transcripts, since all of the isolated RNA had been reverse transcribed. Measured with immunoSEQ multiplex PCR; TCRdb has only the in-frame clones, and not every one. The table lists about 360,000 clones, over 9.5% of them singletons. The receptor was derived from a man aged 18-30 years in good health. The specimen sequenced was naive CD4+ T cells from blood. The V call is TRBV9, the J call TRBJ2-3, with 7 bases fitting TRBD1. The CDR3 protein is CASSAREGTATDTQYF. DNA for the CDR3: TGTGCCAGCAGCGCCCGCGAGGGGACAGCTACAGATACGCAGTATTTT.